These 8 T cell receptor beta chains originate from one sample sequenced in a study of radiation and T cells in renal cell carcinoma. The repertoire was sequenced with immunoSEQ multiplex PCR; TCRdb's copy has only in-frame clones and lacks some. There are more than 95,000 clones in the sample; 82% occur only once, and around 3% lies in the top ten. Noted time point: baseline pretreatment blood. Treatment reported: 15 Gy SBRT to primary tumor, nephrectomy 4 weeks later. The sample in question was blood, obtained from a patient whose treatment included radiotherapy and nephrectomy. The receptors stem from a woman aged 55 to 70 with renal cell carcinoma.

This sequence joins TRBV19 and TRBJ2-2, with D unresolved. This CDR3 is 13 amino acids long. Germline V gives CDR1 LNHDA, CDR2 SQIVND (reference sequence). V was cut by 4 bases and J by 1 base, with 4 bases left in between. As DNA, the CDR3 is TGTGCCAGTAGTAGGCAGAACACCGGGGAGCTGTTTTTT. Translated: CASSRQNTGELFF.

In DNA form, the CDR3 reads TGTGCCAGCAGCGTAGGTCTAGCGGACCGCACAGATACGCAGTATTTT. It yields the protein CASSVGLADRTDTQYF. The chain is built from TRBV9 and TRBJ2-3, with 7 bases that match TRBD2. The V gene's germline CDR1 is SGDLS and CDR2 YYNGEE. J gave up 1 base and V 0 bases, and 5 bases lay outside the gene matches. The CDR3 runs 16 residues.

The rearrangement links TRBV11-2 to TRBJ2-7, with D possibly matching TRBD2 (5 bases). Trimming removed 0 bases at V and 9 bases at J, with 9 bases between. The CDR3 sequence is 12 residues long. The germline V gene has CDR1 SGHAT and CDR2 FQNNGV. The CDR3 reads CASSLESLAQYF. CDR3 coding DNA: TGTGCCAGCAGCTTAGAATCCCTAGCGCAGTACTTC.

This chain uses TRBV5-1 with TRBJ1-4; possible D gene TRBD1, 6 bases. Germline-derived CDR1 and CDR2 are SGHRS and YFSETQ. The CDR3 spans 16 residues. The V end lost 4 bases, the J end lost 0 bases, and 13 bases lay between the germline ends. The CDR3 is CASSPWTVATNEKLFF. CDR3 nucleotides: TGCGCCAGCAGCCCTTGGACAGTTGCAACTAATGAAAAACTGTTTTTT.

The rearrangement links TRBV2 to TRBJ2-7; unclear D gene. Trimming stripped 2 bases from V and 4 bases from J, with 9 bases between. The CDR3 has 13 residues. From germline, CDR1 is SNHLY and CDR2 FYNNEI. The CDR3 DNA follows: TGTGCCAGCAGTGAAAACGCCGGGTACGAGCAGTACTTC. Its translation is CASSENAGYEQYF. Together with reference TRBV2 and TRBJ2-7, the CDR3 gives the full variable domain: EPEVTQTPSHQVTQMGQEVILRCVPISNHLYFYWYRQILGQKVEFLVSFYNNEISEKSEIFDDQFSVERPDGSNFTLKIRSTKLEDSAMYFCASSENAGYEQYFGPGTRLTVT.

The chain recombines TRBV5-1 with TRBJ2-5; the match to TRBD1 covers 9 bases. Germline V CDR1 and CDR2: SGHRS, YFSETQ. This CDR3 is built from 15 residues. Losses at the gene ends were 0 bases for V and 5 bases for J; bases not matched to a gene: 5. The CDR3 reads CASSLEQGAWETQYF. The CDR3 region has the DNA TGCGCCAGCAGCTTGGAACAGGGGGCCTGGGAGACCCAGTACTTC.

This clone appeared a few times. This chain joins TRBV12-5 and TRBJ2-7; 7 nucleotides align to TRBD2. The CDR3 totals 18 residues. Per germline, CDR1 LGHNT and CDR2 FRNRAP. V trimming: 6 bases; J trimming: 0 bases; junction bases outside the gene matches: 17. The CDR3 bases are TGTGCTAGTGGCCCGAACACTAGCGTGGGGGTTAGCTCCTACGAGCAGTACTTC. This codes for CASGPNTSVGVSSYEQYF. The full variable domain, completed using reference TRBV12-5 and TRBJ2-7, is DARVTQTPRHKVTEMGQEVTMRCQPILGHNTVFWYRQTMMQGLELLAYFRNRAPLDDSGMPKDRFSAEMPDATLATLKIQPSEPRDSAVYFCASGPNTSVGVSSYEQYFGPGTRLTVT.

This chain joins TRBV30 and TRBJ2-5, with 8 bases fitting TRBD2. The CDR3 runs 13 residues. The ends lost 3 bases at V and 5 bases at J; junction bases unmatched: 5. Germline loops: CDR1 GTSNPN, CDR2 SVGIG (reference sequence). The CDR3 region is CAWSLAGGETQYF. CDR3 in DNA: TGTGCCTGGAGCCTAGCGGGTGGGGAGACCCAGTACTTC. Full variable domain (outside the CDR3, taken from reference TRBV30 and TRBJ2-5): SQTIHQWPATLVQPVGSPLSLECTVEGTSNPNLYWYRQAAGRGLQLLFYSVGIGQISSEVPQNLSASRPQDRQFILSSKKLLLSDSGFYLCAWSLAGGETQYFGPGTRLLVL.